These T cell receptor beta chains were read from a single sample in a study of blood T cells in healthy people across ages. TCRdb re-derived calls from the 5' RACE reads in MiXCR, one entry per CDR3 protein. The sample holds roughly 650,000 distinct CDR3 sequences, approximately 29% seen once. The specimen sequenced was blood. The receptors come from an elderly woman in good health. CDR3s include the opening cysteine and the closing phenylalanine or tryptophan. The order of the fields is clone size, D gene, V gene, J gene, CDR3 length, CDR3 protein, CDR3 DNA. D genes are given only for firm matches. Only some rows state a clone size, as once, few, many or a class for expanded clones.

clone size: -
D gene: -
V gene: TRBV5-1
J gene: TRBJ2-5
CDR3 length: 13
CDR3 protein: CASSSLEQETQYF
CDR3 DNA: TGCGCCAGCAGCTCCCTAGAGCAAGAGACCCAGTACTTC

clone size: many
D gene: -
V gene: TRBV3-1
J gene: TRBJ2-3
CDR3 length: 16
CDR3 protein: CASSWAGTLPGDTQYF
CDR3 DNA: TGTGCCAGCAGCTGGGCCGGGACACTTCCTGGAGATACGCAGTATTTT

clone size: many
D gene: TRBD2
V gene: TRBV10-3
J gene: TRBJ2-7
CDR3 length: 11
CDR3 protein: CASGQGLQQYF
CDR3 DNA: TGTGCCAGCGGCCAGGGACTACAGCAGTACTTC

clone size: many
D gene: -
V gene: TRBV7-2
J gene: TRBJ1-1
CDR3 length: 14
CDR3 protein: CASSLGVGITEAFF
CDR3 DNA: TGTGCCAGCAGCTTAGGGGTCGGGATCACTGAAGCTTTCTTT

clone size: many
D gene: -
V gene: TRBV7-2
J gene: TRBJ2-7
CDR3 length: 17
CDR3 protein: CASSPLGWQGNFHEQYF
CDR3 DNA: TGTGCCAGCAGCCCCCTTGGTTGGCAGGGAAATTTCCACGAGCAGTACTTC

clone size: -
D gene: TRBD2
V gene: TRBV20-1
J gene: TRBJ2-5
CDR3 length: 14
CDR3 protein: CSARDSLAGETQYF
CDR3 DNA: TGCAGTGCTAGAGATAGTCTAGCGGGAGAGACCCAGTACTTC

clone size: -
D gene: TRBD1
V gene: TRBV20-1
J gene: TRBJ2-1
CDR3 length: 12
CDR3 protein: CSAPDRGNEQFF
CDR3 DNA: TGCAGTGCCCCGGACAGGGGCAATGAGCAGTTCTTC

clone size: -
D gene: -
V gene: TRBV9
J gene: TRBJ1-2
CDR3 length: 18
CDR3 protein: CASSVTSERGNLLDGYTF
CDR3 DNA: TGTGCCAGCAGCGTAACAAGTGAAAGAGGAAATCTTCTGGATGGCTACACCTTC

clone size: many
D gene: -
V gene: TRBV20-1
J gene: TRBJ2-3
CDR3 length: 15
CDR3 protein: CSARGRGGHTDTQYF
CDR3 DNA: TGCAGTGCTAGAGGAAGGGGGGGGCATACAGATACGCAGTATTTT

clone size: many
D gene: TRBD2
V gene: TRBV7-9
J gene: TRBJ2-3
CDR3 length: 16
CDR3 protein: CASSLAGAGFTDTQYF
CDR3 DNA: TGTGCCAGCAGCTTAGCAGGAGCGGGGTTCACAGATACGCAGTATTTT

clone size: -
D gene: -
V gene: TRBV7-2
J gene: TRBJ2-1
CDR3 length: 14
CDR3 protein: CASSPQLGTDEQFF
CDR3 DNA: TGTGCCAGCAGTCCCCAGCTGGGGACGGATGAGCAGTTCTTC

clone size: -
D gene: -
V gene: TRBV28
J gene: TRBJ2-5
CDR3 length: 18
CDR3 protein: CATASGGGGSISYDEQYF
CDR3 DNA: TGTGCCACTGCGTCGGGCGGGGGCGGAAGCATATCCTACGATGAGCAGTACTTC

clone size: -
D gene: TRBD1
V gene: TRBV7-9
J gene: TRBJ2-2
CDR3 length: 15
CDR3 protein: CASILRTGETGELFF
CDR3 DNA: TGTGCCAGCATCCTCCGGACAGGGGAGACCGGGGAGCTGTTTTTT

clone size: few
D gene: -
V gene: TRBV30
J gene: TRBJ1-2
CDR3 length: 14
CDR3 protein: CAWMGDMAIYGYTF
CDR3 DNA: TGTGCCTGGATGGGGGACATGGCGATCTATGGCTACACCTTC

clone size: -
D gene: -
V gene: TRBV5-6
J gene: TRBJ2-3
CDR3 length: 14
CDR3 protein: CASSLIGTTDTQYF
CDR3 DNA: TGTGCCAGCAGCTTAATCGGCACCACAGATACGCAGTATTTT

clone size: -
D gene: -
V gene: TRBV20-1
J gene: TRBJ1-5
CDR3 length: 17
CDR3 protein: CSARDQLGEKRDQPQHF
CDR3 DNA: TGCAGTGCTAGAGACCAACTAGGGGAAAAACGGGATCAGCCCCAGCATTTT

clone size: few
D gene: -
V gene: TRBV27
J gene: TRBJ1-1
CDR3 length: 13
CDR3 protein: CASSSGLRTEAFF
CDR3 DNA: TGTGCCAGCAGTTCGGGGCTGCGGACTGAAGCTTTCTTT

clone size: -
D gene: -
V gene: TRBV5-1
J gene: TRBJ2-7
CDR3 length: 14
CDR3 protein: CASTFGGGQYEQYF
CDR3 DNA: TGCGCCAGCACTTTCGGCGGGGGCCAGTACGAGCAGTACTTC

clone size: -
D gene: -
V gene: TRBV29-1
J gene: TRBJ1-4
CDR3 length: 12
CDR3 protein: CSGQIDSEKLFF
CDR3 DNA: TGCAGCGGTCAAATTGATAGTGAAAAACTGTTTTTT

clone size: many
D gene: TRBD1
V gene: TRBV7-8
J gene: TRBJ2-3
CDR3 length: 15
CDR3 protein: CASSPDRVSTDTQYF
CDR3 DNA: TGTGCCAGCAGCCCAGACAGGGTGAGCACAGATACGCAGTATTTT

clone size: once
D gene: -
V gene: TRBV21-1
J gene: TRBJ2-5
CDR3 length: 16
CDR3 protein: CASNKTLDRVGETQYF
CDR3 DNA: TGTGCCAGCAACAAAACCCTGGACAGGGTGGGCGAGACCCAGTACTTC

clone size: -
D gene: -
V gene: TRBV5-6
J gene: TRBJ2-4
CDR3 length: 16
CDR3 protein: CASSWLLRRTGNIQYF
CDR3 DNA: TGTGCCAGCAGCTGGCTACTTCGACGGACGGGAAACATTCAGTACTTC